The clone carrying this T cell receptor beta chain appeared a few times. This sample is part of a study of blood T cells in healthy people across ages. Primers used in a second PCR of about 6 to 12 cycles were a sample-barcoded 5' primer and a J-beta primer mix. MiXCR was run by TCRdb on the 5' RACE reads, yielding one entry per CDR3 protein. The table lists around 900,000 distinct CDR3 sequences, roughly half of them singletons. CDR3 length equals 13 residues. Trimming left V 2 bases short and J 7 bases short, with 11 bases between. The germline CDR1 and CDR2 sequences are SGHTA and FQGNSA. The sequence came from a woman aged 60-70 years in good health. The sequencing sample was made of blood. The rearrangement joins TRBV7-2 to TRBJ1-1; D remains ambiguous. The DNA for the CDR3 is TGTGCCAGCAGCTTACCCGAAATACTTGAAGCTTTCTTT. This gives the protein CASSLPEILEAFF.